This entry features one T cell receptor beta chain sequence. The table lists this clone with a few counts. Its binding antigen is unknown. Base-call qualities are not available, and no considerably larger clone is one nucleotide away. The cohort was made up of about 610 healthy bone marrow donors. At the time of sampling, every cohort member was nominally healthy, though immune exposures that went unrecorded were likely present. The donor tested CMV seronegative and was one of the 352 seronegative cohort members. A peripheral blood sample was collected from each donor, and TCR beta sequencing was performed on peripheral blood mononuclear cells. The Qiagen DNeasy Blood Extraction Kit was used to extract genomic DNA from the blood cell samples. These data are taken from a study of cytomegalovirus exposure and HLA in healthy donors (TCRdb year 2017). In terms of the full investigation: An earlier analysis of roughly 630 of the donors reported about 290 Gb of sequence data and around 120 million unique TCR beta sequences from 150 million to 200 million T cells. An early release that covered about 600 HLA-typed donors contained about 300 gigabases of sequencing data and 65 million to 100 million unique TCR sequences. Of the 350 to 400 genotyped donors, 65% to 90% fell in the genetic ancestry cluster associated with self-reported Caucasian donors. The study aimed to test whether signatures of past pathogen exposure could be identified by cataloging public T cell receptors. The study profiled the T cell repertoires of 500 to 800 subjects by immunosequencing and related them to cytomegalovirus serostatus. Besides the first cohort of hundreds of subjects, a separate validation cohort made up of some 110 different subjects was used. To predict cytomegalovirus infection status, the study combined high-throughput TCR immunosequencing, statistical association of individual TCRs with disease status, and machine learning. To study patterns of TCR occurrence, a later analysis re-analyzed previously published TCR beta repertoires from hundreds of donors and added high-resolution HLA genotyping. Rather than drawing on any new phenotypic data, the later analysis identified candidate immune exposures from TCR beta sequences and the way those sequences occurred across donors. To decide whether each TCR beta V gene segment behaved as functional or pseudogenic, an earlier analysis of over 500 of the donors relied on high-throughput TCR beta sequencing. Donor age, sex, ethnicity and CMV serostatus were compiled alongside the repertoire data. Genome-wide SNP genotypes for about 60% of the roughly 670 donors were used in a later genetic analysis, which treated that subset as a discovery cohort. All discovery cohort repertoires had been generated using a single sequencing platform. HLA typing included class I and class II loci at four-digit resolution. Typing coverage differed by locus: A, B, C, DRB1 and DQB1 were typed in roughly 629-630 donors, DQA1 in roughly 510, DPA1 in 600 to 610, and DPB1 in around 490. A handful of DR-DQ haplotypes were treated as single units for association and clustering because of strong linkage in the cohort. Among some 410 genotyped donors of the cohort, an average of about 240,000 unique TCR beta nucleotide sequences was sequenced per donor, of which 15% to 20% were non-productive.

The library came from the immunoSEQ multiplex PCR assay. A mixture of 60 forward primers for TCR Vbeta segments and 13 reverse primers for TCR Jbeta segments was used in the multiplex PCR. The CDR3 region of rearranged TCR beta genes was amplified from genomic DNA by a multiplex PCR assay. The Illumina HiSeq System was used to sequence the amplified TCR beta libraries as 87-base-pair reads. Under the source paper's analysis protocol: A later analysis tallied tens of millions of unique TCR beta chains across the 666 repertoires, and some 10 million of those chains were shared by two or more donors. Raw reads were error-corrected and collapsed into unique sequences by a nearest-neighbor algorithm in which closely related sequences were merged to remove PCR and sequencing errors. V, D and J gene segments were assigned by aligning CDR3 sequences to IMGT reference sequences. Each retained sequence needed at least a six-nucleotide match to both a V gene segment and a J gene segment. Rearrangements were called productive when the CDR3 lacked stop codons and stayed in frame with V and J; all others were non-productive. CDR3 was defined according to IMGT convention as the region running from the second conserved V-encoded cysteine to the conserved J-encoded phenylalanine. The earlier analysis of 587 of the donors excluded sequences that lacked an unambiguous match to a single V gene segment. In an earlier analysis of roughly 600 of the donors, a V segment was called functional when productive rearrangements were above 56.7%, and segregating when the standard deviation between donors exceeded 5%. A statistical classification framework was developed to diagnose cytomegalovirus status using the catalog of TCR beta chain sequences. In a later analysis, V and J genes were assigned by comparing TCR nucleotide sequences against IMGT/GENE-DB human TR gene sequences. Using the TCRdist pipeline, a later analysis assigned CDR3 sequences along with most-parsimonious VDJ recombination scenarios. In a later analysis, every TCR beta chain was defined by the combination of its CDR3 amino acid sequence and its V-gene family, and reads without a unique V-gene family were dropped. In a later analysis, fewer than 650 highly shared, low-generation-probability nucleotide sequences were removed to address suspected cross-contamination and a sequencing artifact. A later analysis calculated a clonal expansion index for each public chain from normalized within-repertoire ranks of inferred template counts. In a later analysis, generation probabilities were computed using a VDJ recombination model fitted to out-of-frame rearrangements, and the results were checked against IGoR. A later analysis scored TCR-TCR, TCR-HLA and TCR-CMV co-occurrence with hypergeometric tests, applying a repertoire-size bias correction to TCR pairs. A later analysis estimated false discovery rates by permuting HLA or CMV assignments 20 times. In a later analysis, co-occurring TCRs were grouped with DBSCAN, and TCRdist sequence similarity was added when clustering was performed within HLA-allele-positive subsets. Co-occurrence clustering excluded repertoires with fewer than 30,000 or more than 120,000 public chains, plus five with anomalous nucleotide sharing. TCRdb took over this immuneACCESS table, retaining in-frame rearrangements with V and J assigned. Such tables are incomplete; in checked studies, under half of the missing clones stem from an unresolved V gene, and the remainder is unexplained. The V and J calls and clone size are taken from that table; D and trimming were inferred from the DNA. Recorded for this sample are 130,000 or so clones; around 81% of them occurred a single time. Clones ranked in the top ten supply 2% to 2.5% of the sample.

The germline V gene gives CDR1 as ENHRY and CDR2 as SYGVKD. The CDR3, cysteine through phenylalanine, is 13 amino acids long. The only DNA kept is the CDR3, 39 bases in frame from the first base. V drops 2 bases and J drops 1 base, leaving 5 bases in between. The study at large found these results: Immune exposure information for the cohort was limited to CMV serostatus. The earlier analysis of almost 600 of the donors excluded about 16 rarely observed V segments, including chromosome 9 orphons, because counts were too low. When HLA alleles, especially DR and DQ, strongly co-occurred, TCR associations were difficult to assign to individual alleles. In this cohort, only TCR beta chains were sequenced, and detectable features were limited by the absence of alpha or paired-chain data. A further reported finding was that TCR beta sequences accurately predicted the HLA-A and HLA-B alleles for most subjects in the first cohort. Across donors, most TCR sequences were observed very rarely, whereas some public TCRs were present in many individuals. The presence/absence analyses assumed that sequencing depth was roughly uniform across donors, and that assumption may not be true. In a later analysis, several top co-occurrence clusters were reported to appear linked to parvovirus B19, influenza, CMV and Epstein-Barr virus. The classifier was reported to diagnose cytomegalovirus status with high specificity and sensitivity in both the original and validation cohorts. In an earlier analysis of 587 of the donors, most TCR beta V segments appeared in productive rearrangements about 87% or about 30% of the time, broadly matching IMGT annotations. A later genetic analysis reported fewer N-insertions in productive TCRs among donors in an Asian-associated ancestry cluster than the roughly 670-donor mean. Specific HLA alleles were associated with more than 15,000 TCR beta sequences at a false discovery rate of 0.05 in a later analysis. Compared with equally common non-associated chains, HLA-associated TCR beta chains in a later analysis were more clonally expanded and had lower generation probabilities. An association between a missense DCLRE1C variant and V-gene and J-gene trimming of TCR beta chains was found in a later genetic analysis and replicated in an independent cohort. The 87-base-pair reads could not distinguish some IMGT-functional V segments, including TRBV6-2 and TRBV6-3, so those segments were excluded. In a later analysis, the rate of TCR association differed among HLA loci, with DRB1 alleles having the most associated TCRs and HLA-C alleles having the fewest. In the study, around 160 TCR beta chains were listed as associated with cytomegalovirus. According to a later analysis, most CMV-associated TCR beta chains appeared to be HLA-restricted, and the HLA associations seemed to be driven largely by CMV exposure. The authors suggested that the approach could potentially be generalized to other disease states and immunological phenotypes. In vitro tests confirmed that a few of the cytomegalovirus-associated TCR beta chains recognize cytomegalovirus antigens. Because HLA typing was unavailable for some donors at each locus, only the typed subset was used in association tests. A cluster of highly shared sequence variants was judged likely to be a technical artifact of the sequencing pipeline. Correlated functional status among segregating V segments might be attributable to linkage disequilibrium, but an unknown experimental factor could not be ruled out.

The rearranged segments are TRBV10-3 and TRBJ1-1, with no reliable assignment of the D segment. This receptor was identified in a woman in her thirties or forties in good health and CMV-seronegative. Sequenced material: PBMCs. CDR3 reads: CAISERGNTEAFF. The DNA reads as follows: TGTGCCATCAGTGAGCGGGGGAACACTGAAGCTTTCTTT.